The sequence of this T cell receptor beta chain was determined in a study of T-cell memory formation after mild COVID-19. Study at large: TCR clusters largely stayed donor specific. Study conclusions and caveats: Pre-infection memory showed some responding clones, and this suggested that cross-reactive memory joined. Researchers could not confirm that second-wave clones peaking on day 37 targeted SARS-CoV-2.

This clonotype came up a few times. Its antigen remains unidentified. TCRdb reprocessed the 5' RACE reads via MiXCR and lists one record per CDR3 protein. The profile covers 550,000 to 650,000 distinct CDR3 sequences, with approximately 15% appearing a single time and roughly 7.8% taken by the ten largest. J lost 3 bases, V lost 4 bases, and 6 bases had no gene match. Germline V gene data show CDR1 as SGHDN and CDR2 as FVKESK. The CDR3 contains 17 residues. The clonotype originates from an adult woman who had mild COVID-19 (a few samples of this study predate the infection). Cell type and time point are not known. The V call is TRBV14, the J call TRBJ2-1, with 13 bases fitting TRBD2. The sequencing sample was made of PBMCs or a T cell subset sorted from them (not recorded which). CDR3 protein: CASSPWTSGSLYNEQFF. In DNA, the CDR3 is TGTGCCAGCAGCCCCTGGACTAGCGGGAGTCTCTACAATGAGCAGTTCTTC.